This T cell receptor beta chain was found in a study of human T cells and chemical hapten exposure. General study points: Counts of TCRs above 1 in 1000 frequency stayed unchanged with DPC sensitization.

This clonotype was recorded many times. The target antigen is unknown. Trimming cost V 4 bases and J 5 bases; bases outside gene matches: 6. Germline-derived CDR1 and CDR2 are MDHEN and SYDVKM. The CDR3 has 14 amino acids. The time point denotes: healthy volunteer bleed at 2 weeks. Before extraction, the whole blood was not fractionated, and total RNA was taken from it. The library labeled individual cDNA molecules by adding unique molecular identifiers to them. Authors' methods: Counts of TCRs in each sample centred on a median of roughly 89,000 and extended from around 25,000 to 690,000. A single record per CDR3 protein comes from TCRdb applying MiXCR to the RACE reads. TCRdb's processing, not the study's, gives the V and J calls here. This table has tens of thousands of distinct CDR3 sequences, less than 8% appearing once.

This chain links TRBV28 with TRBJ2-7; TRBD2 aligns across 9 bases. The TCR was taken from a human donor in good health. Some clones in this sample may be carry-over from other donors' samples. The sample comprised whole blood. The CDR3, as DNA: TGTGCCAGCAGTTCCGGGACTAGCAGAAACGAGCAGTACTTC. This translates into CASSSGTSRNEQYF.